What follows describes a single TCR beta chain. A much larger clonotype is one base distant, so this may be a read error. The data derive from a study of tumor and adjacent non-tumor tissue in lung cancer. Study-wide background: There were roughly 11 adenocarcinoma, a couple of squamous cell carcinoma and 1 small cell lung cancer cases.

Three rounds of nested PCR, following a modified ARM-PCR protocol, produced the TCRbeta library. MiXCR, run by TCRdb on the multiplex PCR reads, gives a single entry per CDR3 protein. The sample consists of about 82,000 distinct CDR3 sequences, around 77% of them appearing once. Germline V gene sequence: CDR1 DFQATT, CDR2 SNEGSKA (reference sequence). The CDR3 contains 14 residues. RNA was extracted from bulk tissue without any cell sorting. The chain is built from TRBV20-1 and TRBJ2-5; 12 positions agree with TRBD2. This receptor was identified in a woman between 50 and 59 years old with non-small cell lung cancer. The sample consisted of lung tumor tissue. The CDR3 DNA sequence: TGCAATGTCTTACTAGCGGGAGGTCGAGAGGCCCAGTACTTC. Its protein product is CNVLLAGGREAQYF.